This paragraph covers one T cell receptor (beta chain) sequence. The target antigen is unknown. Adult healthy volunteers gave 2.5 ml peripheral blood for whole-blood RNA. A UMI-containing oligonucleotide was joined by 3' ligation to the TCR cDNA template. Input was about 1 to 1000 ng of DNase-treated total RNA without cell sorting. The record originates from a study of naive and memory T cell subsets. Blood and skin TCR RNA was reverse transcribed with alpha and beta constant primers. Amplification of ligated cDNA took four PCR rounds with SP2 and nested alpha and beta constant primers. TCRdb independently ran MiXCR on the 5' RACE reads; one entry per CDR3 protein. This table has approximately 27,000 distinct CDR3 sequences, less than 25% appearing once. Per the germline V gene, CDR1 is DFQATT and CDR2 is SNEGSKA (reference sequence). CDR3 length: 13 amino acids. Overall study results and limits: Potentially, T cell activation and differentiation skew this RNA-based measurement.

The rearrangement joins TRBV20-1 to TRBJ1-5; weak D call: TRBD1 (5 bases). The TCR originated in a female donor in good health. The CDR3 reads CAVGRVFNQPQHF. In DNA form, the CDR3 reads TGCGCAGTGGGCAGGGTTTTTAATCAGCCCCAGCATTTT.